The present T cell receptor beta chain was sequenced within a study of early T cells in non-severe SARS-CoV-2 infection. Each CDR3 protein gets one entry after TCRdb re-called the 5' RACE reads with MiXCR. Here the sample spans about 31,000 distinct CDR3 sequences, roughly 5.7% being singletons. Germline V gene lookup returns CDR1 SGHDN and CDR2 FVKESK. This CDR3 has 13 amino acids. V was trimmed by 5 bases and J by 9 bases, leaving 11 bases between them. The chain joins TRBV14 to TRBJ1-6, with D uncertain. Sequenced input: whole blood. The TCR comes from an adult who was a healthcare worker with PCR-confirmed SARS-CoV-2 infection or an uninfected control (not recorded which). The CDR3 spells CASSEDLVSPLHF. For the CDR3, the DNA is TGTGCCAGCAGCGAGGACCTCGTTTCACCCCTCCACTTT.